The 20 T cell receptor beta chains below were found in one sample sequenced in a study of blood T cell repertoires in COVID-19. The method was immunoSEQ multiplex PCR; TCRdb's version includes in-frame clones alone and lacks a portion of them. This table has tens of thousands of clones, over 75% appearing once. The sequenced sample was peripheral blood. The receptors originated from a woman of 80 years or more with active or convalescent COVID-19.

A few counts support this clone. The chain combines TRBV28 with TRBJ2-1; 9 bases align to TRBD1. The CDR3 is made up of 14 amino acids. CDR1 and CDR2 (germline): MDHEN, SYDVKM. Germline trimming cut 3 bases from V and 12 bases from J; bases unmatched to any gene: 9. CDR3 loop: CASSFGTGIGGQFF. CDR3 nucleotide sequence: TGTGCCAGCAGTTTCGGGACAGGGATCGGAGGGCAGTTCTTC.

This clone was found once. The gene calls are TRBV7-4 and TRBJ1-3; no definite D call. The ends were cut back, 1 base at V and 0 bases at J, with 10 bases in the middle. Per the germline V gene, CDR1 is SGHVT and CDR2 is SQSDAQ. The CDR3 is made up of 16 amino acids. The CDR3: CASSLVRIHSGNTIYF. CDR3 DNA: TGTGCCAGCAGCTTAGTCAGGATACACTCTGGAAACACCATATATTTT. Filled out from reference TRBV7-4 and TRBJ1-3, the complete variable domain reads GAGVSQSPRYKVAKRGRDVALRCDSISGHVTLYWYRQTLGQGSEVLTYSQSDAQRDKSGRPSGRFSAERPERSVSTLKIQRTEQGDSAVYLCASSLVRIHSGNTIYFGEGSWLTVV.

The chain carries TRBV4-1 and TRBJ2-1; TRBD2 matches 9 bases. V was clipped by 4 bases and J by 2 bases; unmatched bases: 3. Per germline, CDR1 MGHRA and CDR2 YSYEKL. The CDR3 length is 15 residues. CDR3 residues: CASSRQREAYNEQFF. The DNA for the CDR3 is TGCGCCAGCAGCCGGCAGCGGGAGGCCTACAATGAGCAGTTCTTC.

This clone was observed once. This rearrangement joins TRBV11-1 to TRBJ1-6; maybe TRBD1 (5 bases). Germline V CDR1 and CDR2: SGHAT, FQDESV (reference sequence). The ends were cut back, 4 bases at V and 9 bases at J, with 10 bases in the middle. The CDR3 spans 13 residues. CDR3 residues: CASSYLGGSPLHF. CDR3 coding DNA: TGTGCCAGCAGCTACCTGGGGGGTTCACCCCTCCACTTT.

This clone was seen only once. The chain carries TRBV7-8 and TRBJ1-1; weak D call: TRBD1 (5 bases). CDR3 length: 15 residues. From germline, CDR1 is SGHVS and CDR2 FQNEAQ. The V gene lost 3 bases and the J gene lost 11 bases, with 22 bases spanning the gap. This CDR3 is CASSFYPSGGSYAFF. The CDR3 bases are TGTGCCAGCAGCTTCTATCCCTCGGGGGGAAGCTACGCTTTCTTT.

The J gene is TRBJ1-2, the V gene TRBV7-9; possible D gene TRBD1, 5 bases. Trimming cost V 5 bases and J 6 bases, with 13 bases left between them. CDR1 is SEHNR, CDR2 FQNEAQ, per germline (reference sequence). This CDR3 is built from 13 residues. CDR3 in DNA: TGTGCCAGCAGCGCACAGGCCTATGATGGCTACACCTTC. It is translated as CASSAQAYDGYTF. Using reference TRBV7-9 and TRBJ1-2 for the parts outside the CDR3, the full variable domain is DTGVSQNPRHKITKRGQNVTFRCDPISEHNRLYWYRQTLGQGPEFLTYFQNEAQLEKSRLLSDRFSAERPKGSFSTLEIQRTEQGDSAMYLCASSAQAYDGYTFGSGTRLTVV.

The chain couples TRBV20-1 to TRBJ2-2; tentatively, D is TRBD1 (5 bases). Germline V gene data show CDR1 as DFQATT and CDR2 as SNEGSKA (reference sequence). The CDR3 loop spans 16 amino acids. Trimming removed 3 bases from V and 2 bases from J, with 16 bases in between. The CDR3 DNA sequence: TGCAGTGCTAGTAGTGGGGCCACCACAAACACCGGGGAGCTGTTTTTT. It translates to CSASSGATTNTGELFF.

The chain joins TRBV6-2 or TRBV6-3 to TRBJ2-7; 7 bases map to TRBD1. Trimming at V came to 2 bases and at J to 1 base, leaving 2 bases not matched to a gene. Germline CDR1 reads MNHEY; CDR2 reads SVGEGT. CDR3 size: 14 residues. The DNA for the CDR3 is TGTGCCAGCAGTTACGACAGGGTATCCTACGAGCAGTACTTC. It encodes CASSYDRVSYEQYF.

This sequence joins TRBV5-8 and TRBJ2-1; D call uncertain. The CDR3 covers 15 residues. V was pared by 4 bases and J by 0 bases, with 11 bases between. CDR1 and CDR2 (germline): SGHTS, YDEGEE. CDR3 sequence reads: CASSPLESSYNEQFF. CDR3 bases: TGTGCCAGCAGCCCCTTGGAGAGCTCCTACAATGAGCAGTTCTTC.

The chain couples TRBV6-1 to TRBJ1-2, with D perhaps TRBD1 (6 bases). Germline CDR1 MNHNS, CDR2 SASEGT. The CDR3 is 15 residues long. Trimming cost V 2 bases and J 3 bases, with 13 bases left between them. DNA for the CDR3: TGTGCCAGCAGTGAAAATGGACAGCCCTACTATGGCTACACCTTC. Its protein product is CASSENGQPYYGYTF.

The rearrangement joins TRBV5-4 to TRBJ2-7, with TRBD1 identical over 8 bases. CDR3 size: 13 residues. CDR1 is SGHNT, CDR2 YYREEE, per germline (reference sequence). V lost 4 bases, J lost 3 bases, and 3 bases stayed unmatched. The CDR3 DNA follows: TGTGCCAGCAGCGGCGGGACAGGCTACGAGCAGTACTTC. Protein: CASSGGTGYEQYF.

This clone occurred a few times. The gene calls are TRBV6-2 or TRBV6-3 and TRBJ1-1; D is uncertain. Germline loops: CDR1 MNHEY, CDR2 SVGEGT. Trimming removed 6 bases from V and 2 bases from J, with 10 bases in between. This CDR3 is built from 13 residues. The CDR3 loop is CASSGQLNTEAFF. The CDR3 coding sequence is TGTGCCAGCAGCGGGCAACTCAACACTGAAGCTTTCTTT.

The rearrangement joins TRBV7-8 to TRBJ1-1; D is uncertain. V was pared by 3 bases and J by 5 bases, with 16 bases between. The CDR3 sequence is 15 residues long. Germline V lookup: CDR1 SGHVS, CDR2 FQNEAQ. Here the CDR3 reads CASSFSAVGWTEAFF. DNA of the CDR3: TGTGCCAGCAGCTTTTCTGCAGTGGGCTGGACTGAAGCTTTCTTT.

This clone was detected a few times. CDR3 in DNA: TGTGCCAGCAGCGCGGGGGGACCGAACAGCAATCAGCCCCAGCATTTT. The encoded protein is CASSAGGPNSNQPQHF. The chain couples TRBV5-6 to TRBJ1-5; tentatively, D is TRBD1 (5 bases). The length of the CDR3 is 16 residues. CDR1 and CDR2 from the germline V gene are SGHDT and YYEEEE. Trimming removed 4 bases from V and 1 base from J, with 15 bases in between.

This chain connects TRBV2 to TRBJ1-5; 7 bases are a match to TRBD1. Germline CDR1 SNHLY, CDR2 FYNNEI. V gave up 6 bases and J gave up 4 bases; unmatched junction bases: 9. This CDR3 spans 15 amino acids. The CDR3 is CASSTQTGVNQPQHF. CDR3 bases: TGTGCCAGCAGCACCCAAACAGGGGTTAATCAGCCCCAGCATTTT.

This chain connects TRBV5-1 to TRBJ2-1; 16 bases line up with TRBD2. The CDR3 contains 17 residues. The V and J ends lost 0 bases and 10 bases, in that order; junction bases with no gene match: 7. CDR1 and CDR2 from the germline V gene are SGHRS and YFSETQ. CDR3 amino acids: CASSLAGLAGGRGEQFF. The CDR3 region has the DNA TGCGCCAGCAGCTTGGCGGGACTAGCGGGAGGGCGAGGGGAGCAGTTCTTC.

The chain couples TRBV3-1 (or the pseudogene TRBV3-2) to TRBJ1-2; TRBD1 agrees at 10 bases. This CDR3 region has 15 residues. With V trimmed by 1 base and J by 6 bases, 5 bases remained unmatched. Germline CDR1 and CDR2: LGHDT and YNNKEL (reference sequence). The CDR3 here is CASSQGGTGEDGYTF. As DNA, the CDR3 is TGTGCCAGCAGCCAAGGCGGGACAGGGGAGGATGGCTACACCTTC.

This chain joins TRBV3-1 (or the pseudogene TRBV3-2) and TRBJ1-5; 7 nucleotides match TRBD1. The CDR3 contains 15 residues. Germline V gene lookup returns CDR1 LGHDT and CDR2 YNNKEL (reference sequence). V was pared by 4 bases and J by 5 bases, with 8 bases of the junction left unmatched. Here the CDR3 reads CASSPDRVRHQPQHF. CDR3 nucleotides: TGTGCCAGCAGCCCCGACAGGGTCCGGCATCAGCCCCAGCATTTT.

CDR3 DNA: TGTGCCAGCAGCTCCGGGAGACTAGCGGGGTCCAATGAGCAGTTCTTC. Residues: CASSSGRLAGSNEQFF. The chain uses TRBV7-2 and TRBJ2-1, with 11 bases that match TRBD2. The CDR3 sequence is 16 residues long. Germline CDR1 is SGHTA and CDR2 is FQGNSA. Germline trimming cut 4 bases from V and 6 bases from J; bases unmatched to any gene: 8. Complete variable domain (other parts from reference TRBV7-2 and TRBJ2-1): GAGVSQSPSNKVTEKGKDVELRCDPISGHTALYWYRQSLGQGLEFLIYFQGNSAPDKSGLPSDRFSAERTGGSVSTLTIQRTQQEDSAVYLCASSSGRLAGSNEQFFGPGTRLTVL.

This chain links TRBV14 with TRBJ1-1; TRBD1 might be the D (5 bases). The ends were cut back, 3 bases at V and 1 base at J, with 9 bases in the middle. Germline values: CDR1 SGHDN, CDR2 FVKESK. CDR3 size: 14 residues. The CDR3 nucleotides read TGTGCCAGCAGCCAGCGTCAGGGGAACACTGAAGCTTTCTTT. Its protein product is CASSQRQGNTEAFF.